These 24 T cell receptor beta chains share one sample of origin, sequenced in a study of T cells expressing NK-cell markers. Reprocessing the 5' RACE reads, TCRdb reports a single entry for every CDR3 protein and omits DNA. The repertoire table contains about 450,000 distinct CDR3 sequences. Sequences were obtained from blood T cells: a sorted CD56 or NKG2C T cell subset, CD4+ or CD8+ T cells, or bulk PBMC T cells (not recorded which). The receptors derive from a woman aged 18 to 75 in good health.

This chain links TRBV14 with TRBJ2-2; TCRdb picks TRBD2, but there is no DNA to check that call. CDR1 is SGHDN and CDR2 is FVKESK in the germline V gene. This CDR3 region has 15 residues. CDR3 in amino acids: CASSQVGGGTGELFF. The complete variable domain, with remaining parts taken from reference TRBV14 and TRBJ2-2, reads EAGVTQFPSHSVIEKGQTVTLRCDPISGHDNLYWYRRVMGKEIKFLLHFVKESKQDESGMPNNRFLAERTGGTYSTLKVQPAELEDSGVYFCASSQVGGGTGELFFGEGSRLTVL.

This chain links TRBV20-1 with TRBJ2-1; TCRdb's D call of TRBD1 is untestable without DNA. This CDR3 contains 13 residues. Germline V CDR1 and CDR2: DFQATT, SNEGSKA (reference sequence). CDR3 sequence reads: CSAREWDTNEQFF.

The chain joins TRBV5-6 to TRBJ2-1; the TRBD1 assignment by TCRdb is unverifiable without DNA. The germline gives CDR1 SGHDT, CDR2 YYEEEE. CDR3 length equals 13 residues. CDR3 sequence reads: CASSQGTQGGKFF.

This rearrangement joins TRBV7-7 to TRBJ2-1; no DNA is available, so the TRBD1 call from TCRdb remains unchecked. Germline CDR1 reads SSHAT; CDR2 reads FNYEAQ (reference sequence). The length of the CDR3 is 15 residues. CDR3 loop: CASSLVQGAYNEQFF. Variable domain in full (rest from reference TRBV7-7 and TRBJ2-1): GAGVSQSPRYKVTKRGQDVTLRCDPISSHATLYWYQQALGQGPEFLTYFNYEAQPDKSGLPSDRFSAERPEGSISTLTIQRTEQRDSAMYRCASSLVQGAYNEQFFGPGTRLTVL.

The chain is built from TRBV7-2 and TRBJ2-5; the D call of TRBD2 rests on TCRdb alone, since no DNA is present to check it. Germline V lookup: CDR1 SGHTA, CDR2 FQGNSA. The CDR3 has 16 amino acids. The CDR3 spells CASSLRTGTSQETQYF.

This chain links TRBV10-3 with TRBJ2-7; no DNA is available, so the TRBD1 call from TCRdb remains unchecked. Looked up from germline, CDR1 is ENHRY and CDR2 is SYGVKD. The CDR3 sequence is 15 residues long. The CDR3 spells CAISGVEGVKDEQYF.

This chain joins TRBV7-2 and TRBJ2-1; TCRdb picks TRBD2, but there is no DNA to check that call. The CDR3 has 15 amino acids. Germline lookup yields CDR1 SGHTA and CDR2 FQGNSA. The CDR3 sequence is CASSLTSGTQNEQFF.

The V gene is TRBV6-1, the J gene TRBJ2-1; the D call of TRBD2 rests on TCRdb alone, since no DNA is present to check it. The CDR3 has 13 residues. Germline V lookup: CDR1 MNHNS, CDR2 SASEGT. The CDR3 reads CASKDWQANEQFF.

This chain joins TRBV9 and TRBJ2-3. The CDR3 has 12 residues. Germline V gene lookup returns CDR1 SGDLS and CDR2 YYNGEE. CDR3 loop: CASSGSRDTQYF.

The V and J genes are TRBV5-6 and TRBJ2-3; TCRdb selects TRBD2, and the lack of DNA leaves this call unchecked. Germline values: CDR1 SGHDT, CDR2 YYEEEE. This CDR3 spans 15 amino acids. The CDR3 reads CASSLGGGMPDTQYF. Full variable domain (rest looked up from reference TRBV5-6 and TRBJ2-3): DAGVTQSPTHLIKTRGQQVTLRCSPKSGHDTVSWYQQALGQGPQFIFQYYEEEERQRGNFPDRFSGHQFPNYSSELNVNALLLGDSALYLCASSLGGGMPDTQYFGPGTRLTVL.

This chain links TRBV5-1 with TRBJ2-1. The CDR3 consists of 16 residues. Germline assignment: CDR1 SGHRS and CDR2 YFSETQ. The CDR3: CASSLVMAMPHHEQFF.

The gene calls are TRBV28 and TRBJ2-7; TCRdb names TRBD2, which stays unverified in the absence of DNA. The CDR3 loop spans 14 amino acids. The germline V gene encodes CDR1 MDHEN and CDR2 SYDVKM. CDR3 sequence reads: CASSTPSGAYEQYF.

The chain uses TRBV20-1 and TRBJ1-1; TCRdb returns TRBD1, unconfirmable since there is no DNA. CDR3 size: 12 residues. Germline V gene sequence: CDR1 DFQATT, CDR2 SNEGSKA (reference sequence). CDR3 protein: CSAETGGTEAFF.

The chain couples TRBV6-6 to TRBJ2-3. Germline V gene sequence: CDR1 MNHNY, CDR2 SVGAGI (reference sequence). This CDR3 region has 13 residues. CDR3 sequence: CASSGEETDTQYF.

This chain links TRBV3-1 with TRBJ2-7; without DNA, the TCRdb call of TRBD1 cannot be checked. The germline gives CDR1 LGHDT, CDR2 YNNKEL (reference sequence). The CDR3 spans 14 residues. The CDR3 is CASSPGQAAYEQYF.

The chain couples TRBV5-1 to TRBJ2-3; TCRdb's D call of TRBD1 is untestable without DNA. CDR1 is SGHRS, CDR2 YFSETQ, per germline. The CDR3 totals 15 residues. The CDR3 loop is CASSPGQGQGDTQYF.

V and J are TRBV6-2 or TRBV6-3 and TRBJ2-2. From germline, CDR1 is MNHEY and CDR2 SVGEGT. The CDR3 covers 11 residues. CDR3 region: CASNLGGELFF.

The chain carries TRBV9 and TRBJ1-3; no DNA is available, so the TRBD1 call from TCRdb remains unchecked. Germline loops: CDR1 SGDLS, CDR2 YYNGEE. CDR3 length equals 17 residues. CDR3 region: CASSVEGTVYSGNTIYF.

This chain connects TRBV12-3 or TRBV12-4 to TRBJ1-4; TCRdb designates TRBD1, a call that cannot be tested without DNA. The CDR3 consists of 14 residues. The CDR3 loop is CASSFWDRNEKLFF.

The chain carries TRBV15 and TRBJ2-7; TCRdb designates TRBD2, a call that cannot be tested without DNA. CDR3 length: 15 amino acids. Per the germline V gene, CDR1 is LNHNV and CDR2 is YYDKDF (reference sequence). CDR3 amino acids: CATSSGTSGDYEQYF.

The chain uses TRBV18 and TRBJ1-1; TCRdb picks TRBD1, but there is no DNA to check that call. Germline CDR1 and CDR2: KGHSH and LQKENI. This CDR3 is 14 amino acids long. This chain's CDR3 is CASSPNRGATEAFF.

J is TRBJ2-3 and V is TRBV20-1; TCRdb reports TRBD2, a call that lacks DNA to check it against. CDR3 length: 14 amino acids. Germline CDR1 is DFQATT and CDR2 is SNEGSKA (reference sequence). The CDR3 sequence: CSANYGASTDTQYF.

The chain joins TRBV5-4 to TRBJ2-7; TCRdb proposes TRBD2, but this gene call is untestable without DNA. Germline CDR1 and CDR2: SGHNT and YYREEE (reference sequence). This CDR3 is 16 amino acids long. The CDR3 is CASSPQRLAGAYEQYF.

The V gene is TRBV13, the J gene TRBJ2-7; checking the TCRdb D call of TRBD2 is not possible without DNA. Germline CDR1 is PRHDT and CDR2 is FYEKMQ (reference sequence). The CDR3 has 17 residues. CDR3 region: CASSKPGLAGVSYEQYF.